This TCR beta chain is from a study of T cell responses to AZD1222 COVID-19 vaccine. Regarding the study as a whole: At study baseline, merely a handful of AZD1222 recipients were seropositive. In all cases, repertoires were sampled only after the peak T cell response. Clonal diversity was possibly underestimated, and the donors were mostly white British, with more females.

Germline loops: CDR1 MGHDK, CDR2 SYGVNS. Trimming took 4 bases from V and 8 from J, leaving 11 bases between them. This CDR3 has 12 residues. Of note for this clone: The antigen remains unidentified.

The protocol was immunoSEQ multiplex PCR, while the TCRdb copy is restricted to in-frame clones and leaves out a portion. The repertoire holds roughly 140,000 clones, with 88% as singletons. The chain employs TRBV25-1 and TRBJ1-1; no clear D. The source of this sequence is an adult in good health. The sample was peripheral blood, taken on day 0 of MenACWY control vaccination. The CDR3, as DNA: TGTGCCAGCAGTGGGTCGTCGGGAGAAGCTTTCTTT. It encodes CASSGSSGEAFF.